The T cell receptor beta chain under discussion was sequenced for a study of blood T cell repertoires in COVID-19. Study in general: Some COVID-19 samples were acute and others convalescent; all came from the United States, Italy and Spain. Sample material is recorded as cDNA or gDNA derived from T cells, B-cell-depleted T cells, or PBMCs.

In the authors' workflow: Estimated nucleated cell counts came from reference gene primer amplification. The repertoire was sequenced with immunoSEQ multiplex PCR; TCRdb's copy has only in-frame clones and lacks some. The DNA gave D and trimming, while V, J and clone size come from that table. The data hold about 39,000 clones, with roughly 85% observed a single time. Sequenced sample: peripheral blood. The sequence derives from a human donor in a cohort sampled during active COVID-19.

This CDR3 is CAWSMTRNTEAFF. The CDR3 DNA sequence: TGTGCCTGGAGTATGACTAGGAACACTGAAGCTTTCTTT. The rearrangement joins TRBV30 to TRBJ1-1; D remains ambiguous. Trimming shortened V by 2 bases and J by 1 base, and 8 bases separated the two germline ends. The CDR3 extends over 13 amino acids. Germline V gene lookup returns CDR1 GTSNPN and CDR2 SVGIG (reference sequence).